Sequencing of this T cell receptor beta chain was carried out in a study of blood T cells in healthy people across ages. The study's findings and limits: The recorded TCR beta diversity per million T cells decreased in a roughly linear manner with age. Shifts in expanded clonotypes may have been confounded by donor CMV status, which was unknown.

Comments on this clonotype: Its target is not known.

Germline assignment: CDR1 MNHEY and CDR2 SVGEGT. This CDR3 has 10 residues. Trimming shortened V by 8 bases and J by 3 bases, and 5 bases separated the two germline ends. For the second PCR, which ran for about 7 to 12 cycles, a sample-barcoded 5' primer and a J-beta primer mix were used. TCRdb called the 5' RACE reads again in MiXCR, with one record for every CDR3 protein. Of roughly 1.5 million distinct CDR3 sequences in the sample, 42% were seen once. This sequence originates from a woman aged 18-35 years in good health. Sequencing was done on a sample of blood. The chain has TRBV6-2 or TRBV6-3 and TRBJ2-7; no clear D gene. The CDR3 DNA reads TGTGCCAGCGAGATCTACGAGCAGTACTTC. It specifies CASEIYEQYF.